The sequence of this T cell receptor (beta chain) was determined in a study of identical twins (dated by TCRdb to about 2016). The study in broad terms: The study deep-sequenced TCR alpha and beta repertoires from monozygotic twins, unrelated adults of various ages and cord blood to test whether fetal clonotypes persist. To rule out contamination, replicate twin experiments were performed at different times with different library preparation protocols.

Overall study outcomes, separate from this receptor: The excess sharing between twins in beta out-of-frame sequences was weaker because fewer shared sequences reduced the signal-to-noise ratio. Abundant cord blood beta clonotypes carried fewer insertions; young adult naive repertoires showed a weaker similar trend, while memory repertoires showed none. Compared with coincidental sharing between unrelated individuals, out-of-frame TCR alpha sequences shared between twins showed an excess of sequences with low generation probability. Invariant T cells such as MAIT and iNKT could partly confound zero-insertion analyses, though diverse VJ usage argued against this for most clonotypes. Out-of-frame TCR alpha sharing in monozygotic twins was systematically underestimated by recombination models, whereas sharing between unrelated individuals was in agreement with the recombination models. Because the same donors could not be followed over many years, the conclusions depended on cross-sectional statistical analysis.

This clonotype was detected only a few times. Its cognate antigen has yet to be identified. Base qualities were left out, and no much larger clone turns up one base away. The library was built by means of 5' RACE. TCRdb records Illumina HiSeq 2000 as the sequencer. A universal primer binding site was introduced by template switching, and a unique molecular identifier was present in the final cDNA, enabling accurate counting of TCR cDNA molecules. Specific primers in the conserved constant-segment region were used to synthesize first-strand cDNA for the TCR alpha and beta chains. To control for contamination, each cDNA library was double barcoded with a SMART-Mk sample barcode plus Illumina barcodes. TruSeq adapter sequences along with Illumina sample barcodes were introduced in two successive PCR steps. The TCR alpha and beta cDNA libraries were sequenced on the Illumina HiSeq platform using custom primers. The study's own analysis went as follows. MiGEC processed the raw reads to extract unique molecular identifiers, while MiXCR was used to determine the CDR3 positions. Recombination models were inferred per individual with the repgenHMM and IGoR tools using an EM algorithm. The analysis of shared clonotypes was done with the tcR package in R, with sharing normalized by the product of cloneset sizes. To study raw recombination free of thymic and clonal selection effects, out-of-frame nonproductive sequences were analyzed. TCRdb reworked the public reads: Q25 trimming with fastp, MiXCR clone assembly, productive beta chains retained. Identical CDR3 protein sequences are pooled into one entry, listed with their most common genes and DNA. V and J calls and clone size were set by TCRdb, not the authors. The sample records 1.5 million to 2 million distinct CDR3 sequences, around 33% of which are singletons. The ten top clones hold about 0.25% of the sample.

All donors were healthy Caucasians. From the cysteine through the phenylalanine, the CDR3 covers 15 amino acids. Only the CDR3 portion is preserved as DNA: 45 bases, with reading frame beginning at the first base. After removal of 5 bases from V and 6 bases from J, the junction retains 7 bases not matched to a gene. CDR1 is given as SGHRS and CDR2 as YFSETQ, both from the germline V gene. Sequencing was done on a sample of cord blood. The receptor chain draws on TRBV5-1 and TRBJ2-3, with 12 bases matching TRBD2. This TCR was sampled from a newborn girl in good health. The CDR3 in this case is CASRRGLAGFDTQYF. The base sequence is TGCGCCAGCAGGCGCGGACTAGCGGGGTTCGATACGCAGTATTTT.